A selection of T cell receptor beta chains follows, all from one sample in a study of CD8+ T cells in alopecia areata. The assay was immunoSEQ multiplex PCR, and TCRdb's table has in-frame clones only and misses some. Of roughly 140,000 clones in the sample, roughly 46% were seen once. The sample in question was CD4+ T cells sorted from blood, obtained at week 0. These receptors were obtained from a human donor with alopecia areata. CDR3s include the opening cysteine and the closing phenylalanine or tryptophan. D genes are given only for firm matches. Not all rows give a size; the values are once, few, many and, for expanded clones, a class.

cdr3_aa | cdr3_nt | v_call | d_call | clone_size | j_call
CASSEQPEGGYTF | TGTGCCAGCAGTGAACAGCCGGAAGGCGGCTACACCTTC | TRBV6-1 | . | . | TRBJ1-2
CASSPRQGVQETQYF | TGTGCCAGCAGCCCTCGACAGGGAGTGCAAGAGACCCAGTACTTC | TRBV14 | TRBD1 | . | TRBJ2-5
CASSLEEKDTEAFF | TGTGCCAGCAGCTTAGAGGAGAAGGACACTGAAGCTTTCTTT | TRBV11-1 | . | . | TRBJ1-1
CASSQGVRENQPQHF | TGTGCCAGCAGCCAAGGTGTCAGGGAGAATCAGCCCCAGCATTTT | TRBV4-2 | . | . | TRBJ1-5
CASSYGTAQETQYF | TGTGCCAGCAGTTATGGGACTGCCCAAGAGACCCAGTACTTC | TRBV6-1 | . | . | TRBJ2-5
CASSETFPGRDTQYF | TGTGCCAGCAGTGAAACGTTCCCAGGGCGAGATACGCAGTATTTT | TRBV6-1 | . | . | TRBJ2-3
CASRDSPQKTQYF | TGTGCCAGTCGTGACAGTCCTCAGAAGACCCAGTACTTC | TRBV19 | . | few | TRBJ2-5
CSVDSNTGELFF | TGCAGCGTTGACTCGAACACCGGGGAGCTGTTTTTT | TRBV29-1 | . | few | TRBJ2-2
CSVEAVASKNIQYF | TGCAGCGTTGAAGCGGTGGCTTCCAAAAACATTCAGTACTTC | TRBV29-1 | . | . | TRBJ2-4
CASSFKYEQYF | TGTGCCAGCAGCTTCAAATACGAGCAGTACTTC | TRBV7-2 | . | . | TRBJ2-7
CASSKSRTRGTDTQYF | TGTGCCAGCAGTAAGAGTCGGACAAGGGGCACAGATACGCAGTATTTT | TRBV28 | . | few | TRBJ2-3
CASSVTTGNTEAFF | TGCGCCAGCAGCGTAACGACAGGGAACACTGAAGCTTTCTTT | TRBV5-1 | . | . | TRBJ1-1
CASTIFGSADTQYF | TGTGCCAGCACCATTTTCGGGAGCGCAGATACGCAGTATTTT | TRBV7-2 | . | . | TRBJ2-3
CASSLGWGNTGELFF | TGTGCCAGCAGCTTAGGTTGGGGGAACACCGGGGAGCTGTTTTTT | TRBV7-2 | . | . | TRBJ2-2
CSVGLASYEQYF | TGCAGCGTTGGGCTAGCTTCCTACGAGCAGTACTTC | TRBV29-1 | . | few | TRBJ2-7
CASSLALWDSYEQYF | TGTGCCAGCAGCTTAGCGTTGTGGGACTCCTACGAGCAGTACTTC | TRBV7-8 | . | . | TRBJ2-7
CASSLLDAVDEQFF | TGTGCCAGCAGCCTCCTCGACGCCGTCGATGAGCAGTTCTTC | TRBV14 | . | once | TRBJ2-1
CSVQWQGNTEAFF | TGCAGCGTTCAGTGGCAGGGGAACACTGAAGCTTTCTTT | TRBV29-1 | . | few | TRBJ1-1
CASSLLSPRGNEQFF | TGTGCCAGCAGCTTACTATCCCCGCGGGGAAATGAGCAGTTCTTC | TRBV11-2 | . | . | TRBJ2-1
CSARGRRTEAFF | TGCAGCGCCAGGGGGCGACGGACTGAAGCTTTCTTT | TRBV29-1 | TRBD1 | . | TRBJ1-1
CASGSEQLQPQHF | TGTGCCAGCGGGAGCGAACAGCTTCAGCCCCAGCATTTT | TRBV6-1 | . | few | TRBJ1-5
CASSGTRQGQFYEQYF | TGTGCCAGCAGCGGAACTAGACAGGGCCAATTCTACGAGCAGTACTTC | TRBV7-9 | TRBD1 | . | TRBJ2-7
CASSLRTGNPFGELFF | TGTGCCAGCAGCTTAAGGACAGGGAATCCCTTCGGGGAGCTGTTTTTT | TRBV7-2 | TRBD1 | many | TRBJ2-2
CASSPLGGYRRELFF | TGTGCCAGCAGCCCGCTCGGCGGGTACCGCAGGGAGCTGTTTTTT | TRBV7-2 | . | many | TRBJ2-2
CAISGLFGTAGYEQYF | TGTGCCATCAGTGGTCTCTTTGGGACAGCCGGCTACGAGCAGTACTTC | TRBV10-3 | TRBD1 | few | TRBJ2-7
CASTLDVGGNQPQHF | TGTGCCAGCACCCTGGACGTTGGGGGCAATCAGCCCCAGCATTTT | TRBV4-2 | . | once | TRBJ1-5
CASSYTISGNTIYF | TGTGCCAGCAGTTACACGATATCAGGAAACACCATATATTTT | TRBV6-5 | . | many | TRBJ1-3
CASSQDPAGNTEAFF | TGCGCCAGCAGCCAAGATCCGGCCGGGAACACTGAAGCTTTCTTT | TRBV4-3 | . | . | TRBJ1-1
CSVESGNGQPQHF | TGCAGCGTTGAATCAGGGAATGGTCAGCCCCAGCATTTT | TRBV29-1 | . | few | TRBJ1-5
CASSQGQAGAYEQYF | TGCGCCAGCAGCCAAGGTCAGGCAGGCGCCTACGAGCAGTACTTC | TRBV4-1 | . | . | TRBJ2-7
CASSEGQAHYEQYF | TGCGCCAGCAGCGAAGGACAGGCCCACTACGAGCAGTACTTC | TRBV5-1 | TRBD1 | few | TRBJ2-7
CAWSVNRANTQYF | TGTGCCTGGAGTGTCAACCGGGCCAATACGCAGTATTTT | TRBV30 | . | . | TRBJ2-3
CASSKGRGQPQHF | TGTGCCAGCAGTAAGGGTAGGGGTCAGCCCCAGCATTTT | TRBV2 | . | . | TRBJ1-5
CASSQGTGYGELFF | TGCGCCAGCAGCCAAGGAACGGGTTACGGGGAGCTGTTTTTT | TRBV4-3 | . | . | TRBJ2-2
CAWSKTSGDSEQFF | TGTGCCTGGTCCAAGACTAGCGGGGATAGTGAGCAGTTCTTC | TRBV30 | TRBD2 | . | TRBJ2-1
CSVRGLPYEQYF | TGCAGCGTTAGGGGCTTACCCTACGAGCAGTACTTC | TRBV29-1 | . | . | TRBJ2-7
CASSLAGVEETQYF | TGTGCCAGCAGTCTAGCGGGAGTTGAGGAGACCCAGTACTTC | TRBV28 | TRBD2 | . | TRBJ2-5
CASSRTGETQYF | TGTGCCAGCTCACGAACGGGAGAGACCCAGTACTTC | TRBV18 | . | . | TRBJ2-5
CAWSSGTAGANVLTF | TGTGCCTGGAGTTCCGGGACGGCTGGGGCCAACGTCCTGACTTTC | TRBV30 | . | few | TRBJ2-6
CASSKTSGSTQYF | TGTGCCAGCAGTAAGACTAGCGGGAGTACCCAGTACTTC | TRBV2 | TRBD2 | . | TRBJ2-5
CASSSDASEAFF | TGTGCCAGCAGCTCGGACGCTTCTGAAGCTTTCTTT | TRBV5-6 | . | . | TRBJ1-1
CAEDRGMYEQFF | TGTGCCGAGGACAGGGGAATGTATGAGCAGTTCTTC | TRBV30 | TRBD1 | . | TRBJ2-1
CASSRGVANTEAFF | TGCGCCAGCAGCCGGGGGGTGGCCAACACTGAAGCTTTCTTT | TRBV4-3 | . | few | TRBJ1-1
CASSSAGAAGLVSEQFF | TGTGCCAGCAGCTCGGCGGGGGCGGCGGGCCTGGTATCCGAGCAGTTCTTC | TRBV11-2 | . | medium-sized | TRBJ2-1
CAWAILAKNIQYF | TGTGCCTGGGCGATACTAGCCAAAAACATTCAGTACTTC | TRBV30 | . | few | TRBJ2-4
CASTLAPGSSLHF | TGTGCCAGCACCCTCGCCCCAGGGTCATCCCTCCACTTT | TRBV6-6 | . | few | TRBJ1-6
CASSRGAYEQYF | TGTGCCAGCTCACGGGGGGCCTACGAGCAGTACTTC | TRBV18 | . | few | TRBJ2-7
CASSQNDRLSYNEQFF | TGCGCCAGCAGCCAAAACGACAGGCTCTCCTACAATGAGCAGTTCTTC | TRBV4-3 | . | . | TRBJ2-1
CASSRSGGTSEDEQFF | TGTGCCAGCAGCCGGTCAGGGGGGACTAGCGAGGATGAGCAGTTCTTC | TRBV4-2 | TRBD2 | . | TRBJ2-1
CAWSERLGPNEKLFF | TGTGCCTGGAGTGAACGGCTAGGCCCTAATGAAAAACTGTTTTTT | TRBV30 | . | . | TRBJ1-4
CASAIGTGAPSGYTF | TGCGCCAGCGCGATAGGGACAGGAGCTCCGTCGGGCTACACCTTC | TRBV23-1 | TRBD1 | few | TRBJ1-2
CATSRTSGTYNEQFF | TGTGCCACCAGCAGGACTAGCGGGACATACAATGAGCAGTTCTTC | TRBV15 | TRBD2 | . | TRBJ2-1
CASSHQDRGPTGELFF | TGTGCCAGCAGCCACCAGGACAGGGGTCCCACCGGGGAGCTGTTTTTT | TRBV7-9 | TRBD1 | . | TRBJ2-2
CSARRELEQFF | TGCAGTGCTAGGAGGGAACTTGAGCAGTTCTTC | TRBV20-1 | . | . | TRBJ2-1
CASSEFGGTNNEQFF | TGTGCCAGCAGTGAATTTGGGGGAACCAACAATGAGCAGTTCTTC | TRBV25-1 | . | . | TRBJ2-1
CASTPGTSGRLKFVGELFF | TGCGCCAGCACCCCCGGGACTAGCGGGAGGTTGAAATTCGTCGGGGAGCTGTTTTTT | TRBV23-1 | TRBD2 | . | TRBJ2-2
CAWSVMVTSGTYNEQFF | TGTGCCTGGAGTGTAATGGTTACTAGCGGAACCTACAATGAGCAGTTCTTC | TRBV30 | TRBD2 | . | TRBJ2-1